One and the same sample provided the 19 T cell receptor beta chains below, sequenced in a study of blood T cell repertoires in COVID-19. Clones were sequenced by immunoSEQ multiplex PCR, and TCRdb holds only the in-frame ones, with some missing. The sample gives some 14,000 clones, 65% to 85% of which show up once; 16% is in the top ten. Sequenced input: peripheral blood. These receptors all stem from a human donor in a cohort sampled during active COVID-19.

V gene TRBV7-9 combines with J gene TRBJ1-5, with TRBD1 matching over 9 bases. Per germline, CDR1 SEHNR and CDR2 FQNEAQ (reference sequence). J was trimmed by 2 bases and V by 4 bases; bases with no gene match: 6. The CDR3 runs to 16 residues. The CDR3 loop reads CASSSGTGRGNQPQHF. CDR3 in DNA: TGTGCCAGCAGCTCCGGGACAGGGAGGGGCAATCAGCCCCAGCATTTT.

This clone ranks as medium-sized. The chain carries TRBV7-3 and TRBJ2-1; D unresolved. Germline V lookup: CDR1 SGHTA, CDR2 FQGTGA. Trimming stripped 2 bases from V and 0 bases from J, with 14 bases between. The CDR3 consists of 17 residues. CDR3 in amino acids: CASSLLAGRSSYNEQFF. CDR3 sequence (DNA): TGTGCCAGCAGCTTACTCGCAGGTCGAAGCTCCTACAATGAGCAGTTCTTC.

The chain recombines TRBV6-2 or TRBV6-3 with TRBJ2-7; D perhaps matches TRBD2 (6 bases). Trimming pared 1 base from V and 2 bases from J, leaving 12 bases between. The CDR3 consists of 15 residues. CDR1 is MNHEY, CDR2 SVGEGT, per germline. CDR3 residues: CASSYWGDRPYEQYF. In DNA form, the CDR3 reads TGTGCCAGCAGTTACTGGGGGGACCGACCCTACGAGCAGTACTTC.

The DNA for the CDR3 is TGTGCCAGCAGCTTAGCGCACAGGGTGAACGAAAAACTGTTTTTT. Its protein product is CASSLAHRVNEKLFF. The V gene is TRBV7-2, the J gene TRBJ1-4, with D possibly matching TRBD1 (6 bases). The CDR3 is made up of 15 amino acids. Germline CDR1 reads SGHTA; CDR2 reads FQGNSA. Trimming shortened V by 0 bases and J by 8 bases, and 13 bases separated the two germline ends.

The chain links TRBV6-5 to TRBJ1-2, with 7 nucleotides matching TRBD1. CDR3 length equals 13 residues. Germline V CDR1 and CDR2: MNHEY, SVGAGI. V was clipped by 5 bases and J by 7 bases; unmatched bases: 7. For the CDR3, the DNA is TGTGCCAGCAGTCGGACAGGTCGTGGTGGCTACACCTTC. Its protein is CASSRTGRGGYTF.

This clone was seen only a few times. CDR3 amino acids: CASSLFRDRARDEQFF. The DNA of the CDR3 is TGTGCCAGCAGCCTATTCCGGGACAGGGCCCGCGATGAGCAGTTCTTC. The chain carries TRBV28 and TRBJ2-1, with 9 bases matching TRBD1. The CDR3 spans 16 residues. V lost 6 bases and J lost 8; bases outside the gene matches: 14. Germline CDR1 reads MDHEN; CDR2 reads SYDVKM.

This clone was seen a single time. The chain has TRBV6-6 and TRBJ2-4; 11 bases agree with TRBD2. The CDR3 is 18 amino acids. CDR1 MNHNY and CDR2 SVGAGI come from the germline V gene (reference sequence). Germline trimming cut 5 bases from V and 0 bases from J; bases unmatched to any gene: 9. CDR3 coding DNA: TGTGCCAGCAGTCCCGGGACTAGCGGAAATATAGCCAAAAACATTCAGTACTTC. Translated, it gives CASSPGTSGNIAKNIQYF.

The chain recombines TRBV7-8 with TRBJ1-5; TRBD1 might be the D (5 bases). CDR1 is SGHVS and CDR2 is FQNEAQ in the germline V gene. The CDR3 extends over 16 amino acids. V gave up 5 bases and J gave up 2 bases, with 16 bases separating them. CDR3 nucleotide sequence: TGTGCCAGCAGCCAAACAGATACGGGGGGCAATCAGCCCCAGCATTTT. Its translation is CASSQTDTGGNQPQHF.

The chain carries TRBV6-1 and TRBJ2-7; TRBD2 is a possible D gene (6 bases). Germline V gives CDR1 MNHNS, CDR2 SASEGT. The length of the CDR3 is 13 residues. The V end was cut by 2 bases, the J end by 7 bases, with 12 bases between. CDR3: CASSETRGLEQYF. The DNA for the CDR3 is TGTGCCAGCAGTGAAACTCGGGGGTTGGAGCAGTACTTC.

The V and J genes are TRBV27 and TRBJ1-1; D unresolved. CDR1 and CDR2 (germline): MNHEY, SMNVEV (reference sequence). This CDR3 has 14 residues. The V end was cut by 2 bases, the J end by 0 bases, with 7 bases between. CDR3 sequence (DNA): TGTGCCAGCAGTTTAGCAGTAATGAACACTGAAGCTTTCTTT. Protein: CASSLAVMNTEAFF.

The rearrangement links TRBV20-1 to TRBJ1-5; 10 bases match TRBD1. The CDR3 extends over 17 amino acids. CDR1 and CDR2 from the germline V gene are DFQATT and SNEGSKA (reference sequence). Losses at the gene ends were 3 bases for V and 2 bases for J; bases not matched to a gene: 10. CDR3 nucleotide sequence: TGCAGTGCTAGTATAGACAGGGGGCTATTAGGCAATCAGCCCCAGCATTTT. Residues: CSASIDRGLLGNQPQHF.

This clone was recorded a few times. This chain connects TRBV5-6 to TRBJ2-1, with a possible D match to TRBD1 (5 bases). The CDR3 has 12 residues. In germline, CDR1 is SGHDT, CDR2 YYEEEE. V was cut by 4 bases and J by 7 bases, with 9 bases left in between. Here the CDR3 reads CASSPGLNEQFF. DNA of the CDR3: TGTGCCAGCAGCCCAGGGTTGAATGAGCAGTTCTTC.

The chain combines TRBV7-8 with TRBJ2-7; maybe TRBD1 (6 bases). Deletions cut 5 bases from V and 0 bases from J, with 11 bases between. The germline V gene has CDR1 SGHVS and CDR2 FQNEAQ. The CDR3 loop spans 14 amino acids. The DNA of the CDR3 is TGTGCCAGCAGCCCTCGGGACACCTCCTACGAGCAGTACTTC. Its protein product is CASSPRDTSYEQYF.

The CDR3 region is CASSPGLAGNEQFF. CDR3 sequence (DNA): TGTGCCAGCAGCCCCGGACTAGCGGGTAATGAGCAGTTCTTC. The chain employs TRBV11-2 and TRBJ2-1; TRBD2 matches at 11 bases. Losses at the gene ends were 5 bases for V and 7 bases for J; bases not matched to a gene: 4. Germline V CDR1 and CDR2: SGHAT, FQNNGV. This CDR3 has 14 residues.

In its sample, this clone was seen once. The J gene is TRBJ1-3, the V gene TRBV7-8; a weak D match, TRBD1 (6 bases). The CDR3 loop spans 12 amino acids. The V gene's germline CDR1 is SGHVS and CDR2 FQNEAQ. Between the trimmed V and J ends, which lost 2 bases and 8 bases, there was a span of 7 bases. DNA of the CDR3: TGTGCCAGCAGCTTACCAGGGGACACCATATATTTT. It specifies CASSLPGDTIYF. The full variable domain, its missing parts supplied by reference TRBV7-8 and TRBJ1-3, is GAGVSQSPRYKVAKRGQDVALRCDPISGHVSLFWYQQALGQGPEFLTYFQNEAQLDKSGLPSDRFFAERPEGSVSTLKIQRTQQEDSAVYLCASSLPGDTIYFGEGSWLTVV.

The chain recombines TRBV18 with TRBJ1-6; a possible D gene is TRBD1 (6 bases). Germline values: CDR1 KGHSH, CDR2 LQKENI. V gave up 6 bases and J gave up 6 bases, with 12 bases separating them. This CDR3 is built from 14 residues. CDR3 nucleotides: TGTGCCAGCTCTCCCGGGACAAGTAATTCACCCCTCCACTTT. Protein sequence: CASSPGTSNSPLHF.

The V and J genes are TRBV9 and TRBJ2-7; the D is unclear. Germline V gene data show CDR1 as SGDLS and CDR2 as YYNGEE. The CDR3 is 14 amino acids. V lost 0 bases, J lost 6 bases, and 13 bases lay in between. CDR3 DNA: TGTGCCAGCAGCGTAGAGCCGAGGTCGGCCGAGCAGTACTTC. It codes for CASSVEPRSAEQYF. Full variable domain (missing parts from reference TRBV9 and TRBJ2-7): DSGVTQTPKHLITATGQRVTLRCSPRSGDLSVYWYQQSLDQGLQFLIQYYNGEERAKGNILERFSAQQFPDLHSELNLSSLELGDSALYFCASSVEPRSAEQYFGPGTRLTVT.

The V gene is TRBV28, the J gene TRBJ1-2, with D possibly matching TRBD1 (5 bases). The V gene lost 3 bases and the J gene lost 7 bases, with 9 bases spanning the gap. CDR1 is MDHEN and CDR2 is SYDVKM in the germline V gene. The length of the CDR3 is 12 residues. The DNA for the CDR3 is TGTGCCAGCAGTTTGACAGTAGTTGGCTACACCTTC. The encoded protein is CASSLTVVGYTF.

The V call is TRBV19, the J call TRBJ1-5, with D hard to call. The CDR3 is 15 amino acids. Germline CDR1 is LNHDA and CDR2 is SQIVND (reference sequence). The V gene lost 5 bases and the J gene lost 0 bases, with 11 bases spanning the gap. The CDR3 reads CASSWAPNSNQPQHF. The CDR3 bases are TGTGCCAGTAGTTGGGCCCCCAATAGCAATCAGCCCCAGCATTTT.